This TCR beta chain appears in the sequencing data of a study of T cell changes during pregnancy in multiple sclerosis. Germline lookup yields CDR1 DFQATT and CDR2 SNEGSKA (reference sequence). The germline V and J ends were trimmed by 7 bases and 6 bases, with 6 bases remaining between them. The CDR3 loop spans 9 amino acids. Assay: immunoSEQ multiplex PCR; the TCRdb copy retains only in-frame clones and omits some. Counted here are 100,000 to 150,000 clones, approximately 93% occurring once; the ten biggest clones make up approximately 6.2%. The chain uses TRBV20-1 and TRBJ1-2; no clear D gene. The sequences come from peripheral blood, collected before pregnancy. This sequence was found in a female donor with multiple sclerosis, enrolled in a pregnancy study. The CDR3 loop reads CSVSDGYTF. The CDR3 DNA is TGCAGTGTCTCGGATGGCTACACCTTC.